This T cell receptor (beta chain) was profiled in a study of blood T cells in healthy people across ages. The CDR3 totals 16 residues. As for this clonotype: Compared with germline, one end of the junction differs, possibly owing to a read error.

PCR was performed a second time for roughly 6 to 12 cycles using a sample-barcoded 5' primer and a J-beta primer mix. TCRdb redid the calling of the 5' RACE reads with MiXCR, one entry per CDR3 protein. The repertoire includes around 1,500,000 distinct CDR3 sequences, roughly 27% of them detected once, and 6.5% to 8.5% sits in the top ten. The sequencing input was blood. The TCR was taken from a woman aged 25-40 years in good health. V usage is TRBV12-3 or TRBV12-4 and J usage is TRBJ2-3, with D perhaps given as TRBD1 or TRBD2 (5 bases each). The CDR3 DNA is TGTGCCAGCAGTCCCCGAGGGGCGCGAAGCACAGATGCGCAGTATTTT. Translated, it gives CASSPRGARSTDAQYF.